What follows describes a single T cell receptor beta chain. No cognate antigen has been identified for it. No base quality values were provided; no much bigger clone lies one nucleotide off. Using the deep immunoSEQ assay, multiplex PCR amplified TCR CDR3 regions from genomic DNA. Extracted genomic DNA from each cell subset was spread evenly across all wells of several immunoSEQ 96-well plates, with each plate serving as a replicate. For sorted subsets, each replicate PCR was loaded with approximately 190 ng genomic DNA, equivalent to about 30,000 T cell genomes. Purified libraries were quantified with a Qubit 3.0 fluorometer, sized on a Bioanalyzer 2100, and re-quantified with the KAPA Library Quantification kit. Each immunoSEQ 96-well plate was sequenced on its own single-read 150-cycle Illumina NextSeq 550 flow cell. Per the authors' processing: The immunoSEQ output contained only junctional sequences without quality scores, so filtering could not match that applied to full-length reads. Sequences were annotated with PyIR, a Python wrapper for IgBLAST v1.9, using IMGT germline references to assign V/J genes and CDR3. Reads were removed for weak V/J assignments (E-value above 1e-6), missing CDR3, stop codons, out-of-frame junctions, or ambiguous translated residues. V3J clonotypes were defined as sequences sharing the same inferred V gene, J gene, and CDR3 amino acid sequence. Percentage overlap between repertoires was calculated by dividing the number of shared unique clonotypes by the size of the smaller repertoire. RTK rarefaction, the Chao1 estimator, and Recon v2.1 estimates of unobserved clonotypes were used to assess repertoire richness. Generation probabilities for all TCRbeta clonotypes obtained by the gDNA method from a few donors were computed using OLGA. TCRdb obtained this table from immuneACCESS and retained in-frame rearrangements with V and J assigned. These tables miss some clones; where compared with another copy, unresolved V genes account for less than half of the shortfall, and the remainder is unexplained. Clone size and V and J calls were adopted from that table, with D and trimming inferred from the DNA. The sample data list just over 2,000,000 clones, and about 95% of these were observed just once. The ten largest account for roughly 1% of the sample.

These data belong to a study of shared clonotypes between healthy human individuals (dated by TCRdb to the early 2020s). Regarding the study in general: The cohort included three men and two women between 18 and 49 years of age. For each donor, three plates each were used for CD4 naive and CD4 memory, two plates were used for CD8 naive, and one plate was used for CD8 memory. To estimate repertoire size and how much clonotypes are shared between individuals, the study performed deep sequencing of blood TCR repertoires from a handful of healthy adults. To increase sequencing depth and limit assay-specific biases, TCR repertoire library preparation and sequencing were carried out by different laboratories using diverse techniques. Between about 0.9 and 9 billion PBMCs per donor were obtained by leukapheresis. The paper as a whole reports these results and caveats: Pairwise subsampling led to the expectation that sequencing depth would affect the degree of clonotype sharing among donors. When a few donors were compared, the shared fraction of clonotypes was about 5% for naive CD4, about 4% for naive CD8, more than 2% for memory CD4, and approximately 0.4% for memory CD8. Because the study included only a small number of donors, the genetic and exposure-history diversity represented was limited. Higher generation probabilities were observed for clonotypes shared by all four sorted-subset donors than for non-shared clonotypes. Even with the large sequencing depth, rarefaction of the sorted-subset datasets indicated that sequencing was incomplete. Naive subsets generally had larger estimated clonotype richness than memory subsets did. Sampling was restricted to blood, and TCR repertoires in tissue are likely to differ from TCR repertoires in blood.

Its CDR3 holds 16 amino acids, cysteine through phenylalanine. Of all the DNA, just the CDR3 is kept, 48 bases in frame from base 1. The junction shows trimming of 5 bases on V and 1 base on J, plus 15 bases between the germline ends. CDR1 and CDR2, per the germline V gene, are SGHTA and FQGNSA. CD8 naive samples consisted of CD45RO-negative cells that were positively selected for CCR7, yielding a CD45RA+CCR7+ population without TemRA cells. The donors were healthy, HIV-negative adults with no recently reported acute infections or vaccinations. Every donor was a Caucasian adult living in Nashville, Tennessee, USA. Blood was obtained by leukapheresis, after which PBMCs were separated by Ficoll-Histopaque density gradient centrifugation and cryopreserved in liquid nitrogen vapor phase. Analytical flow cytometry was used to check the purity and quantity of every magnetically sorted T cell population. Genomic DNA was isolated from every sorted fraction and measured by UV absorbance on a Nanodrop 2000c.

The TCR sequence derives from a man younger than 30 in good health. Sequencing was performed on naive CD8+ T cells sorted from blood. What the cell subset or site label conveys for this sample: CD45RA+CCR7+. The sequence links TRBV7-2 to TRBJ2-1; a weak D assignment points to TRBD2 (5 bases agree). CDR3 reads: CASSPFLGRSYNEQFF. The sequence in DNA is TGTGCCAGCAGCCCATTCCTTGGGAGATCCTACAATGAGCAGTTCTTC.